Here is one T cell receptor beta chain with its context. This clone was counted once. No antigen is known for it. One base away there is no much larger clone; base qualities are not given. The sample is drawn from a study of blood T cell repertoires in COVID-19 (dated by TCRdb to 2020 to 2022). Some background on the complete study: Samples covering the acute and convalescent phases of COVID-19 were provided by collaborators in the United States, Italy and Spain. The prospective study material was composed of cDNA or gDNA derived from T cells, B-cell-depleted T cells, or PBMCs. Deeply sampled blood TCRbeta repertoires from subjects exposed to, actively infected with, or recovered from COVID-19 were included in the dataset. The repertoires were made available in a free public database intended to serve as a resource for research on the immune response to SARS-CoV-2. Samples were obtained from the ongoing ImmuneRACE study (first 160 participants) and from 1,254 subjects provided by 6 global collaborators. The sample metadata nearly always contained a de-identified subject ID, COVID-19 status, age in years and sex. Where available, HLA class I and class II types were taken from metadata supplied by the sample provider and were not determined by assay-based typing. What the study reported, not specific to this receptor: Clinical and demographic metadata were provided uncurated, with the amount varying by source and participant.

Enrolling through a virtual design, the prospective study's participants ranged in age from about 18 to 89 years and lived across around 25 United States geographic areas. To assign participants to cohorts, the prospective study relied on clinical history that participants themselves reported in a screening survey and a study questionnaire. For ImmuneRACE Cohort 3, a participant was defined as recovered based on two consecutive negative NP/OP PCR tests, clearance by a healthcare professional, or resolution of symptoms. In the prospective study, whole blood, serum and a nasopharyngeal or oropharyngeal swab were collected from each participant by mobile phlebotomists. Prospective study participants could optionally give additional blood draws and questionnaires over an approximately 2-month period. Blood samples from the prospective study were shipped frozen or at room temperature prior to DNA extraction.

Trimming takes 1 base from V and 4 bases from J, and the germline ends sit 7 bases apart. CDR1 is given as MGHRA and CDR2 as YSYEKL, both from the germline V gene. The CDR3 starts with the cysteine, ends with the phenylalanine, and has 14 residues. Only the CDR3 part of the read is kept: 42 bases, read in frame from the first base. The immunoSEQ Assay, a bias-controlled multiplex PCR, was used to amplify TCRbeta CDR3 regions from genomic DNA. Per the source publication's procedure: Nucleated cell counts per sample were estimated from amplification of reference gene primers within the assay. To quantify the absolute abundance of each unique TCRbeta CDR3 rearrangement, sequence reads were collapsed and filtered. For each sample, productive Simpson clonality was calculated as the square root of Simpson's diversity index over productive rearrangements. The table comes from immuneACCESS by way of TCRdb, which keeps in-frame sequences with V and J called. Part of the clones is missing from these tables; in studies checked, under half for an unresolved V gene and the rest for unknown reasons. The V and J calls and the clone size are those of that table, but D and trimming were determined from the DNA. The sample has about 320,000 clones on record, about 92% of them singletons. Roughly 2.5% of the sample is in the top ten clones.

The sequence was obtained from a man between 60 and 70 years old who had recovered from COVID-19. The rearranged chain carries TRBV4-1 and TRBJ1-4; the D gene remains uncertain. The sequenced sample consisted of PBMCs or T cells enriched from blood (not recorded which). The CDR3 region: CASSQVRDNEKLFF. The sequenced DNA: TGCGCCAGCAGCCAAGTGCGGGATAATGAAAAACTGTTTTTT.